This T cell receptor beta chain was captured by sequencing in a study of T cells in lung cancer brain metastases (dated by TCRdb to the late 2010s). Context from the whole study: Of the 20 to 25 patients, over 15 had a history of tobacco use, with a median of 40 pack-years. The study compared TCR beta CDR3 repertoires between fully resected primary non-small cell lung cancers and paired brain metastases. A median age at first diagnosis of more than 55 years was recorded for the patients, of whom roughly 9 were male and under 12 were female. An average DNA integrity number of roughly 4 was found in both primary and metastatic specimens, and no significant difference was detected between sites. The median interval between acquisition of the primary specimen and acquisition of the brain metastasis specimen was under 400 days. The cohort included 20 or so patients who provided about 40 specimens, with each patient contributing one primary lung lesion and one brain metastasis. Eighteen of the 20 patients received no interval therapy between primary and metastasis resection. What the work shows at the level of the full study, not this receptor alone: The ten most abundant clones accounted for a significantly larger fraction of the repertoire in brain metastases than in primaries, which suggests clonal expansion. Most clones were lesion-specific, with limited overlap between paired lesions (mean Morisita index approximately 0.24). Effects of preoperative corticosteroids on T cell infiltration in brain metastases could not be controlled. Retrieval of the complete infiltrating T cell repertoire may have been prevented by DNA fragmentation in FFPE samples. Compared with their paired primaries, brain metastases had significantly fewer unique productive clones (median around 1,400 versus 4,600).

Each sample received between about 2 and 5.5 ug of genomic DNA as input, and paired samples received equal DNA input. TCR beta libraries were constructed in two PCR steps with the immunoSEQ hsTCRbeta Kit, which uses multiplexed V and J gene primers. Pooled libraries with positive and negative controls were sequenced on an Illumina MiSeq using a 100-cycle paired-end protocol. Regarding the original processing steps: Raw data were processed by the immunoSEQ vendor into normalized, annotated TCR beta repertoire reports. Richness was counted as unique clones by nucleotide sequence, and total richness was extrapolated with the iChao1 and Efron-Thisted estimators. To characterize and compare the paired lesions, the analysis used Pielou's evenness, Simpson's index, the proportional abundance of the top-ten clones, and the Morisita overlap index. TCRdb mirrors the immuneACCESS table, restricted to in-frame sequences. Some clones are absent from its copies; in checked studies, under half trace to an unresolved V gene, and the reason for the others is unknown. V, J and clone size were drawn from that table, and D and trimming were deduced from the DNA. This sample holds a few thousand clones; over 75% were observed only once. Roughly 2.4% of the sample goes to the ten largest clones.

The germline V gene (reference sequence) gives CDR1 as SGHNT and CDR2 as YYREEE. The CDR3 has 14 amino acids, counting the end cysteine and phenylalanine. Only the CDR3 DNA stays, 42 bases, in frame from base 1. V loses 3 bases, J loses 0 bases, and the germline ends lie 10 bases apart. This clone has only one observation. It lacks a known antigen. No base quality values were provided; no much bigger clone lies one nucleotide off. Patients underwent resection for synchronous oligometastatic disease or delayed recurrence of a solitary brain metastasis. To avoid including cancers other than NSCLC, any patient with a history of multiple malignancies was excluded. Using marked H&E slides as a guide, tumor areas were macrodissected from four to six unstained approximately 11 um sections that had been deparaffinized. All specimens were fixed in formalin and embedded in paraffin (FFPE). The AllPrep DNA/RNA FFPE Kit was used to extract genomic DNA.

The sequence links TRBV5-4 to TRBJ2-7; the D gene is unclear. Sequenced material: tumor tissue from the primary lung tumor. The sample's cell subset or site label, decoded: primary lung cancer lesion. This TCR was recovered from a man in his fifties or sixties with non-small cell lung cancer. Read as DNA, the sequence is TGTGCCAGCAGCTGGGAACAGAGCTCCTACGAGCAGTACTTC. The resulting protein is CASSWEQSSYEQYF.